Below are 8 T cell receptor beta chains sequenced from a single sample in a study of shared clonotypes between healthy human individuals. Naive CD8 cells comprised CD45RO-negative, CCR7-positively selected cells, excluding terminally differentiated effector memory CD45RA+ cells. The table came from immunoSEQ multiplex PCR; TCRdb's copy has only in-frame clones and leaves some out. The data contain millions of clones, about 95% of them singletons. The source material was naive CD8+ T cells sorted from blood. The receptors come from a man between 18 and 29 years old in good health.

With respect to this clone: Other DNA sequences in this sample translate to the same CDR3. The rearrangement joins TRBV7-9 to TRBJ2-5; 7 nucleotides agree with TRBD2. Trimming at V came to 5 bases and at J to 1 base, leaving 4 bases not matched to a gene. There are 14 residues in the CDR3. Germline CDR1 SEHNR, CDR2 FQNEAQ (reference sequence). CDR3 loop: CASSLSGGQETQYF. CDR3 bases: TGTGCCAGCAGCCTCTCGGGGGGCCAAGAGACCCAGTACTTC.

As regards this clone: The same CDR3 arises from other DNA sequences in this sample as well. This chain uses TRBV7-9 with TRBJ2-7; D is uncertain. Germline lookup yields CDR1 SEHNR and CDR2 FQNEAQ (reference sequence). The V end lost 5 bases, the J end lost 4 bases, and 6 bases lay between the germline ends. This CDR3 spans 11 amino acids. The CDR3 sequence is CASSVGYEQYF. The CDR3 DNA follows: TGTGCCAGCAGCGTGGGTTACGAGCAGTACTTC.

The sample holds one count of this clone. The chain uses TRBV7-9 and TRBJ2-5; 7 bases map to TRBD1. Per the germline V gene, CDR1 is SEHNR and CDR2 is FQNEAQ (reference sequence). The CDR3 has 14 residues. The ends lost 5 bases at V and 1 base at J; junction bases unmatched: 4. The CDR3 is CASSPGQAQETQYF. The DNA for the CDR3 is TGTGCCAGCAGCCCCGGACAGGCCCAAGAGACCCAGTACTTC.

This clone was detected a few times. The chain has TRBV27 and TRBJ1-6; TRBD1 is a possible D gene (5 bases). Deletions cut 6 bases from V and 7 bases from J, with 13 bases between. This CDR3 contains 14 residues. Germline CDR1 is MNHEY and CDR2 is SMNVEV (reference sequence). The CDR3, as DNA: TGTGCCAGCAGCGAGGGACTGATAAATTCACCCCTCCACTTT. Translation gives CASSEGLINSPLHF.

This clone has just one count. The rearrangement joins TRBV6-4 to TRBJ2-3, with 11 bases fitting TRBD2. V dropped 3 bases and J dropped 7; count of bases not matched to a gene: 6. This CDR3 spans 15 amino acids. Germline V CDR1 and CDR2: MRHNA, SNTAGT. The CDR3 is CASSEVSGGVYTQYF. CDR3 coding DNA: TGTGCCAGCAGTGAAGTTAGCGGGGGGGTTTATACGCAGTATTTT.

The chain is built from TRBV6-5 and TRBJ2-1; D perhaps matches TRBD2 (5 bases). V was pared by 6 bases and J by 1 base, with 13 bases between. The CDR3 is 15 residues long. CDR1 is MNHEY and CDR2 is SVGAGI in the germline V gene. For the CDR3, the DNA is TGTGCCAGCAGCCCTGGCGGGTATTCCTACAATGAGCAGTTCTTC. It specifies CASSPGGYSYNEQFF.

The chain uses TRBV30 and TRBJ2-7; unclear D gene. Trimming stripped 0 bases from V and 4 bases from J, with 10 bases between. Germline-derived CDR1 and CDR2 are GTSNPN and SVGIG (reference sequence). CDR3 length: 13 amino acids. CDR3 DNA: TGTGCCTGGAGTGTCGTCGGGTTTTACGAGCAGTACTTC. This translates into CAWSVVGFYEQYF.

The V gene is TRBV29-1, the J gene TRBJ2-2, with unresolved D. The CDR3 covers 12 residues. Trimming shortened V by 4 bases and J by 4 bases, and 7 bases separated the two germline ends. Germline V lookup: CDR1 SQVTM, CDR2 ANQGSEA. In DNA, the CDR3 is TGCAGCGTTGTAAAGGGCACCGGGGAGCTGTTTTTT. This translates into CSVVKGTGELFF.